A single TCR beta chain is shown here with its context. Its antigen is still unknown. These data come from a study of CXCR3-negative and CXCR3-positive naive CD8 T cells. Libraries of TRB cDNA were made by 5' RACE and carried UMIs. TCRdb reprocessed the 5' RACE reads and reports one entry per CDR3 protein, with no DNA. Its clone listing holds about 62,000 distinct CDR3 sequences. Study conclusions and caveats: CXCR3-expressing naive cells carried TRB CDR3s more hydrophobic than those of CXCR3-negative naive cells. Across naive subsets, surface CD5 expression was comparable, and TCR strength was inferred from properties of the TRB CDR3. Within a donor, both naive subsets shared TRBV-TRBJ usage, unlike memory cells.

Germline V CDR1 and CDR2: LGHNA, YSLEER. The CDR3 extends over 13 amino acids. J is TRBJ1-2 and V is TRBV4-3. Sequences were obtained from naive CXCR3- CD8+ T cells from blood. Subset meaning: CD45RO-CCR7+CD27+CD95- naive CD8+ T cells lacking CXCR3 (TNR3-). The receptor comes from a human donor in good health. Some clones in this sample may be carry-over from other donors' samples. CDR3 loop: CASSQDRGNGYTF.